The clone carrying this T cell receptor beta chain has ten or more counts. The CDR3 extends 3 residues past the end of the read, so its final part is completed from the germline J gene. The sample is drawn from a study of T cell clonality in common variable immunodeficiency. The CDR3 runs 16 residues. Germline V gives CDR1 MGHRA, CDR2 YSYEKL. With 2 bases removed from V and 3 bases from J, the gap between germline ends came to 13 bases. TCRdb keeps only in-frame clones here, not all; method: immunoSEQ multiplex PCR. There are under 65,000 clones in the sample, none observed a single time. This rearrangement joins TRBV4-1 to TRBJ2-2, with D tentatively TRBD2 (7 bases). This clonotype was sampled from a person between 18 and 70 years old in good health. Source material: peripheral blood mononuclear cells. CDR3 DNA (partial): TGCGCCAGCAGCCAAATAGGGGGGGCTCACACCGGGGAG. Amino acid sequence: CASSQIGGAHTGE. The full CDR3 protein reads CASSQIGGAHTGELFF.